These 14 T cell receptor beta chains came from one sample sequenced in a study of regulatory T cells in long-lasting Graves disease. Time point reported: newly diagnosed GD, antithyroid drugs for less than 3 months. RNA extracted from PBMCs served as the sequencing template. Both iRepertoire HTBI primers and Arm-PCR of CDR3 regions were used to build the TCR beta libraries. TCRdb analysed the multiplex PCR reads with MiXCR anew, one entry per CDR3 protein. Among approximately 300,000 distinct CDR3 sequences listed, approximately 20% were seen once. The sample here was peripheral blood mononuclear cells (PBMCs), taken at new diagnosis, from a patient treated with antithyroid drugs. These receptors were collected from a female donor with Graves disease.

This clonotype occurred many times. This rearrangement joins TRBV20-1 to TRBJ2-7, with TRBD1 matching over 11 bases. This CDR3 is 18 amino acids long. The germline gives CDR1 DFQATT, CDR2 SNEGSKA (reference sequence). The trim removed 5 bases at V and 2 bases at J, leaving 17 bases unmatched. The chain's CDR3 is CSALRGQGASGFTYEQYF. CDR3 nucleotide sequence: TGCAGTGCTTTAAGAGGACAGGGGGCCTCGGGATTCACCTACGAGCAGTACTTC.

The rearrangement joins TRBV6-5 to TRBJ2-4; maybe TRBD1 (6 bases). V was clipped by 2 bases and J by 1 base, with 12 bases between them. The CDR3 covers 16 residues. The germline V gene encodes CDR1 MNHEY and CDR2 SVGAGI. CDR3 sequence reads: CASSYPGQWAKNIQYF. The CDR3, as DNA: TGTGCCAGCAGTTACCCCGGACAGTGGGCCAAAAACATTCAGTACTTC.

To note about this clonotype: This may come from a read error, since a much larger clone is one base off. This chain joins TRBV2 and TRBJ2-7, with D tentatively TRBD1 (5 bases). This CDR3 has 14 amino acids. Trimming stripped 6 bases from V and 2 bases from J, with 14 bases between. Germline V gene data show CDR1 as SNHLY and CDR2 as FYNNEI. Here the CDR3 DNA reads TGTGCCAGCAGCTCGAGACAGAGGACCTACGAGCAGTACTTC. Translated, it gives CASSSRQRTYEQYF.

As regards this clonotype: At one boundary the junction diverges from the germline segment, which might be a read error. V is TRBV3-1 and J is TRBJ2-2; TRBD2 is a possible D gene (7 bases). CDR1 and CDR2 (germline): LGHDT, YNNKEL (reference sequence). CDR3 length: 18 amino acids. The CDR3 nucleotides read TGTGCCAGCAGCCAAGTTTCAAGGCGGGGGCGGGACACCGAGGAGCTGTTTTTT. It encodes CASSQVSRRGRDTEELFF.

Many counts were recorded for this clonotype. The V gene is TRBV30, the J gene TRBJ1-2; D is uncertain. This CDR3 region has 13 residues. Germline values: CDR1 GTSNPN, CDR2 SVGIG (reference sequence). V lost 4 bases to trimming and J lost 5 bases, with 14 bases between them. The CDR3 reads CAWIKEGMYGYTF. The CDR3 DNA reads TGTGCCTGGATCAAGGAAGGGATGTATGGCTACACCTTC. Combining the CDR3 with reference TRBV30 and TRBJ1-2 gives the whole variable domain SQTIHQWPATLVQPVGSPLSLECTVEGTSNPNLYWYRQAAGRGLQLLFYSVGIGQISSEVPQNLSASRPQDRQFILSSKKLLLSDSGFYLCAWIKEGMYGYTFGSGTRLTVV.

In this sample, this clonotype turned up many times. CDR3 residues: CASTPGPSYGYTF. The CDR3 DNA is TGTGCCAGCACCCCAGGGCCGTCCTATGGCTACACCTTC. The V and J genes are TRBV6-1 and TRBJ1-2, with TRBD1 as a possible D gene (5 bases). V lost 7 bases and J lost 4, with 13 bases in between. Germline CDR1 is MNHNS and CDR2 is SASEGT. This CDR3 is 13 amino acids long.

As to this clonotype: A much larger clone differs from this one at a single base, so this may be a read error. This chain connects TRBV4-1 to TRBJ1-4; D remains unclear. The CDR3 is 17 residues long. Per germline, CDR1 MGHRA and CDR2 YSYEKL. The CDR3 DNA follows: TGCGCCAGCGGCCAAGAGGGCAGCATCGCAACTAATGAAAAACTGTTTTTT. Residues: CASGQEGSIATNEKLFF.

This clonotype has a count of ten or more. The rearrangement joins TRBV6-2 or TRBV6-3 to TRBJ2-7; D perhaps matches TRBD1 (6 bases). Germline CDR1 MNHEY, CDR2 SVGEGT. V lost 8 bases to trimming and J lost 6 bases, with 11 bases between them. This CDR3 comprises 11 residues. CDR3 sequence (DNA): TGTGCCAGCCAGGGGTACCGCGAGCAGTACTTC. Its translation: CASQGYREQYF.

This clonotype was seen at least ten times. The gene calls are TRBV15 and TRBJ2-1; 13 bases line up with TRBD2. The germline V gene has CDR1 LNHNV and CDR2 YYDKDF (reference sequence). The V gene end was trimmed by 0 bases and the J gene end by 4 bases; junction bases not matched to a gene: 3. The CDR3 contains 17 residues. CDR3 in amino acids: CATSRDTSGRGYNEQFF. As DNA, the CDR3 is TGTGCCACCAGCAGAGATACTAGCGGGAGGGGTTACAATGAGCAGTTCTTC.

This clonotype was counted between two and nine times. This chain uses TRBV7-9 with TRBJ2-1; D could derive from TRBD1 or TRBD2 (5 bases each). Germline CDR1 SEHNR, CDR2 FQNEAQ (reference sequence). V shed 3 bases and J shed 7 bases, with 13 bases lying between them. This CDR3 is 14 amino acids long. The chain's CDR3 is CASSFGLGRNEQFF. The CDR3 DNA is TGTGCCAGCAGCTTCGGACTGGGGCGGAATGAGCAGTTCTTC.

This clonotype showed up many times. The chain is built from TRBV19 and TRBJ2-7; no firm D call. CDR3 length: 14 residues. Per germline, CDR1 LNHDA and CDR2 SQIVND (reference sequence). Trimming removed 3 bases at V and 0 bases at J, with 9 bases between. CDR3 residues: CASSMKVDSYEQYF. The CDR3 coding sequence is TGTGCCAGTAGTATGAAGGTCGACTCCTACGAGCAGTACTTC.

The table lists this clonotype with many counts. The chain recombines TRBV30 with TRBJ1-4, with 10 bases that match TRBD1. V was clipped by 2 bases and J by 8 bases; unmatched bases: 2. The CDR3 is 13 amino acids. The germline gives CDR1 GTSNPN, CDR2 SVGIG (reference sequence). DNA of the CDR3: TGTGCCTGGAGTAGACAGGGGGCGGAAAAACTGTTTTTT. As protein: CAWSRQGAEKLFF.

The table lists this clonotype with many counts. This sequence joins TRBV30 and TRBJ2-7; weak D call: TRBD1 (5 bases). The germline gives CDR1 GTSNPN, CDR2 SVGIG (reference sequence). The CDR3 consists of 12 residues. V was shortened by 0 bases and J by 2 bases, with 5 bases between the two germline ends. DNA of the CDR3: TGTGCCTGGAGTGTAGGGGCCTACGAGCAGTACTTC. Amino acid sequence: CAWSVGAYEQYF.

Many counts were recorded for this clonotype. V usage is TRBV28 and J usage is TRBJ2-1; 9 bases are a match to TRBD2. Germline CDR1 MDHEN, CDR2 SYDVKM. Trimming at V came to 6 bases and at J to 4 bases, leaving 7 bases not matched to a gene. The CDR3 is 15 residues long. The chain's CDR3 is CASRATSGVYNEQFF. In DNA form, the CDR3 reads TGTGCCAGCAGGGCGACTAGCGGAGTTTACAATGAGCAGTTCTTC.